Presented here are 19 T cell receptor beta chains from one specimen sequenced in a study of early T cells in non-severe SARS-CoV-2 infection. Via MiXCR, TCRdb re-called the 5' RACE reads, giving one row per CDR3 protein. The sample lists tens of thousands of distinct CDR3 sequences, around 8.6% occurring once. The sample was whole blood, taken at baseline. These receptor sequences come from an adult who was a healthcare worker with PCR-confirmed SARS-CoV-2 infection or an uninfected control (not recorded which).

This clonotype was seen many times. The CDR3 DNA reads as TGTGCCAGCAGCCAAGGCGGACTAGCGGGGACCACAGATACGCAGTATTTT. Amino acid sequence: CASSQGGLAGTTDTQYF. This chain connects TRBV3-1 to TRBJ2-3; 12 nucleotides align to TRBD2. Germline lookup yields CDR1 LGHDT and CDR2 YNNKEL (reference sequence). The CDR3 loop spans 17 amino acids. With 1 base clipped from V and 2 bases from J, the junction kept 4 bases outside the gene matches.

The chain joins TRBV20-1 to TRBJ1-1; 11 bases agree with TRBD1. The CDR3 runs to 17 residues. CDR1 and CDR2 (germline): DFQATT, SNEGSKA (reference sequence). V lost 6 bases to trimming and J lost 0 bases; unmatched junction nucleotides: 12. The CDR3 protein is CSAQMLWTGGVNTEAFF. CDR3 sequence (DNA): TGCAGTGCCCAGATGCTATGGACAGGGGGCGTGAACACTGAAGCTTTCTTT.

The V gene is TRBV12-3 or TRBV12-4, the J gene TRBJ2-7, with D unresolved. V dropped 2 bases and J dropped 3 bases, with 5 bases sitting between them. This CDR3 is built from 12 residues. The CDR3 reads CASSLTGYEQYF. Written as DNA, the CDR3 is TGTGCCAGCAGTTTAACCGGCTACGAGCAGTACTTC.

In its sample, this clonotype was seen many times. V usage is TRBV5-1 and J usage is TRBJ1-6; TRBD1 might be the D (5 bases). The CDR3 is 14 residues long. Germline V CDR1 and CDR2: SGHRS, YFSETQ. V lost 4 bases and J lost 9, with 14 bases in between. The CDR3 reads CASSREGRSSPLHF. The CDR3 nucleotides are TGCGCCAGCAGCCGAGAGGGACGGAGTTCACCCCTCCACTTT.

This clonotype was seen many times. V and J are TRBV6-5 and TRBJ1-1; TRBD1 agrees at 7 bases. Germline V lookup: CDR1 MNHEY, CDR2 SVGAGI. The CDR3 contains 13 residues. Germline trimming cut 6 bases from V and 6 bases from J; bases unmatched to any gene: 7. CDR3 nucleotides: TGTGCCAGCAGCCCTACTCAGGGGGCTGAAGCTTTCTTT. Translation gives CASSPTQGAEAFF.

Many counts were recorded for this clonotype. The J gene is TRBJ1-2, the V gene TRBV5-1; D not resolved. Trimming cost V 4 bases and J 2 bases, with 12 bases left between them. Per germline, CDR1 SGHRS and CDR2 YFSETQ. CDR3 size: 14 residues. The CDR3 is CASSPEKLNYGYTF. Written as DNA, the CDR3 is TGCGCCAGCAGCCCGGAGAAACTAAACTATGGCTACACCTTC.

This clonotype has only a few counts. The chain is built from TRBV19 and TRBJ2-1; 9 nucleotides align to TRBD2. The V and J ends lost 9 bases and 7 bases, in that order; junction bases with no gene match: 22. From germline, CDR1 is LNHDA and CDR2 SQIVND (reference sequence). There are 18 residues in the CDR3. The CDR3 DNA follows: TGTGCCAGCAACCGACGGGGGAATGCGGGAGGGCCGCGGAATGAGCAGTTCTTC. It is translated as CASNRRGNAGGPRNEQFF.

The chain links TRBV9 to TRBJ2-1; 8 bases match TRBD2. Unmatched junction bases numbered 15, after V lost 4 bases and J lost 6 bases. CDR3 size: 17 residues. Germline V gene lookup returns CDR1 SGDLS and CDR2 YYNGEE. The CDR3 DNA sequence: TGTGCCAGCAGCCCTGGGGCTAGCGGGCTTGTCGGCAATGAGCAGTTCTTC. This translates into CASSPGASGLVGNEQFF.

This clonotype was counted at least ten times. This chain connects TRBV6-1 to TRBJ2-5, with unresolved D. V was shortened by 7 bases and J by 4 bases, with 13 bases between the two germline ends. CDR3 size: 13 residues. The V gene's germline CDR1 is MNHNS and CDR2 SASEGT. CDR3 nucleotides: TGTGCCAGCACCAGAAAATCTCGAGAGACCCAGTACTTC. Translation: CASTRKSRETQYF.

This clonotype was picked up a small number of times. This chain's CDR3 is CASSRSEEQYF. The CDR3 region has the DNA TGTGCCAGCAGCCGATCAGAAGAGCAGTACTTC. The genes are TRBV4-2 and TRBJ2-7; D remains unclear. The CDR3 runs 11 residues. Germline loops: CDR1 LGHNA, CDR2 YNFKEQ. V was shortened by 4 bases and J by 7 bases, with 8 bases between the two germline ends.

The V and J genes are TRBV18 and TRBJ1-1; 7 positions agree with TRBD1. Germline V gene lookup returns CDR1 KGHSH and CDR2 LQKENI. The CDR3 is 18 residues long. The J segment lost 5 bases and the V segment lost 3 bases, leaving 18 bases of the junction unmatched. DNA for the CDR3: TGTGCCAGCTCACCCTACTTTACGGGACAGACAGCAAGGACTGAAGCTTTCTTT. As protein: CASSPYFTGQTARTEAFF.

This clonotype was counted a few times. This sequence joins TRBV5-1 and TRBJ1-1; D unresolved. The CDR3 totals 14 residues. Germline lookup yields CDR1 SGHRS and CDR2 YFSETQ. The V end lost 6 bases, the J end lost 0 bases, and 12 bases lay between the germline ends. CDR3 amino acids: CASMWADMNTEAFF. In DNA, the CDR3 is TGCGCCAGCATGTGGGCCGACATGAACACTGAAGCTTTCTTT.

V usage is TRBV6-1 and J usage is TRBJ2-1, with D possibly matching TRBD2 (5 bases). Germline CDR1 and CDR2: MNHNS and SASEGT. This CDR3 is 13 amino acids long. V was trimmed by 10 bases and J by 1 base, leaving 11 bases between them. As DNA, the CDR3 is TGTGCCACTACGGGGTTTTCCTACAATGAGCAGTTCTTC. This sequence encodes CATTGFSYNEQFF.

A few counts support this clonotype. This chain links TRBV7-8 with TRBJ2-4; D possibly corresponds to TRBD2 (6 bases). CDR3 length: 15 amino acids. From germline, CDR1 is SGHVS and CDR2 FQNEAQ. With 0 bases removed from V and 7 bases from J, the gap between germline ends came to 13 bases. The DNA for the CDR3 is TGTGCCAGCAGCTTAGCGCGACACGGAGGGAACATTCAGTACTTC. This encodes CASSLARHGGNIQYF.

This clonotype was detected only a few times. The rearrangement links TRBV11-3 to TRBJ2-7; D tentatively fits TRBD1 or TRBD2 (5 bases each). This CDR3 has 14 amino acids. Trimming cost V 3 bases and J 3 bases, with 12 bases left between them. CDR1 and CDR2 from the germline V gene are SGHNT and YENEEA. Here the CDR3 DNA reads TGTGCCAGCAGCTTCGCTCCGAGGGGCTACGAGCAGTACTTC. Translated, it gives CASSFAPRGYEQYF. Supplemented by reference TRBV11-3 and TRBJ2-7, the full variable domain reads EAGVVQSPRYKIIEKKQPVAFWCNPISGHNTLYWYLQNLGQGPELLIRYENEEAVDDSQLPKDRFSAERLKGVDSTLKIQPAELGDSAVYLCASSFAPRGYEQYFGPGTRLTVT.

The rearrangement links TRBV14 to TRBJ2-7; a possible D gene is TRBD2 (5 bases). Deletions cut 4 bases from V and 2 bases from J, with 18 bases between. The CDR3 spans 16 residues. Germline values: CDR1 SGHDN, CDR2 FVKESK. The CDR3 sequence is CASSPFEGTDTYEQYF. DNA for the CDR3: TGTGCCAGCAGCCCCTTTGAGGGTACCGACACCTACGAGCAGTACTTC.

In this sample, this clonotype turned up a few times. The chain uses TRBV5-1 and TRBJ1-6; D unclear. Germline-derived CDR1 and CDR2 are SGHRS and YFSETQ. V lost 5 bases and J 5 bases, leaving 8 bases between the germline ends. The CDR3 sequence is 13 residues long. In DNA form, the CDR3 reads TGCGCCAGCAGGCCCGGGAATAATTCACCCCTCCACTTT. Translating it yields CASRPGNNSPLHF.

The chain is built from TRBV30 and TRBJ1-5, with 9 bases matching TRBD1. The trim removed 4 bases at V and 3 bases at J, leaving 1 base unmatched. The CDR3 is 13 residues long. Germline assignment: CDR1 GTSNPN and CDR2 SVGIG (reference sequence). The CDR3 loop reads CAWNRGPNQPQHF. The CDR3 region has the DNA TGTGCCTGGAACAGGGGGCCCAATCAGCCCCAGCATTTT.

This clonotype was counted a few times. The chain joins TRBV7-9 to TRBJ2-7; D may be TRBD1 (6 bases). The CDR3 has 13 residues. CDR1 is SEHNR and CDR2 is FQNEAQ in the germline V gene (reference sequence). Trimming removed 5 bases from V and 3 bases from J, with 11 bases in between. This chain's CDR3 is CASSARGYYEQYF. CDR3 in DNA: TGTGCCAGCAGCGCCAGGGGTTACTACGAGCAGTACTTC.